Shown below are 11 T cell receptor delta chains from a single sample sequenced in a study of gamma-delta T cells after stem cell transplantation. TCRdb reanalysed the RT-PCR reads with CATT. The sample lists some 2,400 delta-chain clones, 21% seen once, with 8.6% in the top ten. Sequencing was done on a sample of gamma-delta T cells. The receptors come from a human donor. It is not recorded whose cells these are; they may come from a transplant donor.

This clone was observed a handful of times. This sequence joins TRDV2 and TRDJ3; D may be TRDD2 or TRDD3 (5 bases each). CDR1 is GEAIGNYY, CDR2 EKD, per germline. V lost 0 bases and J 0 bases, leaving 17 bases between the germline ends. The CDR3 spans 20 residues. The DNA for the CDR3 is TGTGCCTGTGACACCGGGGGCGGGATCCTAAGCTCCTGGGACACCCGACAGATGTTTTTC. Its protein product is CACDTGGGILSSWDTRQMFF.

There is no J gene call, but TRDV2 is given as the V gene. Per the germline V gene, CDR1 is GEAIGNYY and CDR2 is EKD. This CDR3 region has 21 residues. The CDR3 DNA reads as TGTGCCTGTGATTCCAAGGGAAGCAGCGGGGGCACCTCCTGGGGCACCCGACAAATGTTTTTC. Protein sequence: CACDSKGSSGGTSWGTRQMFF.

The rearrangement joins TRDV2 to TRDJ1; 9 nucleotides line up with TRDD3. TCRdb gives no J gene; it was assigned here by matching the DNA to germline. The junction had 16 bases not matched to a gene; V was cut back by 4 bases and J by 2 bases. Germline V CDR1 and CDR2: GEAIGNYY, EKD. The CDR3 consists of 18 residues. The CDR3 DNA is TGTGCCTGTGATACGTACTGGGGGAGAGTCCCCGCGACCGATAAACTCATCTTT. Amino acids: CACDTYWGRVPATDKLIF.

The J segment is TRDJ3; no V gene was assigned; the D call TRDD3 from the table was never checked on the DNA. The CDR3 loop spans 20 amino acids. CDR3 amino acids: CACDTVGGGYAPWDTRQMIF. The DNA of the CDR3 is TGTGCCTGTGACACCGTCGGTGGGGGATACGCTCCCTGGGACACCCGCCAGATGATTTTC.

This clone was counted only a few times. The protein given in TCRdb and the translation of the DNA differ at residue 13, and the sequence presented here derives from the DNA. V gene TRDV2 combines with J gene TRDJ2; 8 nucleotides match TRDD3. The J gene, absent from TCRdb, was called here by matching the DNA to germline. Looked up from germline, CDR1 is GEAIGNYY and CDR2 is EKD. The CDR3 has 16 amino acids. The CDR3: CACDSTGGWMTAKLFF. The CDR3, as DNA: TGTGCCTGTGACTCGACTGGGGGTTGGATGACAGCAAAACTCTTCTTT.

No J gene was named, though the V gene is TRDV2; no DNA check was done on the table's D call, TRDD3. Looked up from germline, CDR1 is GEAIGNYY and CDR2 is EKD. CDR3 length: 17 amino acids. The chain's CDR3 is CACDRREDSWDTRNMFF. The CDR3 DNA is TGTGCCTGTGACAGACGGGAGGACTCCTGGGACACCCGAAACATGTTTTTC.

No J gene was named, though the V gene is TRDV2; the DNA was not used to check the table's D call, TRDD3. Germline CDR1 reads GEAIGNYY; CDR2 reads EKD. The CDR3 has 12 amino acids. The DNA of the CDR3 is TGTGCCTGGAAACCCTGGGGGACTCATCTCATCTTT. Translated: CAWKPWGTHLIF.

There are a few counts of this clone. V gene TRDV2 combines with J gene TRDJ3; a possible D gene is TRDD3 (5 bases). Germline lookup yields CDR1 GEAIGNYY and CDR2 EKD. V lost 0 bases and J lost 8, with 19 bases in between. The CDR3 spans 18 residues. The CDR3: CACDTVDRGSSYTRQMFF. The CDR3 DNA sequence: TGTGCCTGTGACACCGTGGATAGGGGCTCCTCGTACACCCGACAGATGTTTTTC.

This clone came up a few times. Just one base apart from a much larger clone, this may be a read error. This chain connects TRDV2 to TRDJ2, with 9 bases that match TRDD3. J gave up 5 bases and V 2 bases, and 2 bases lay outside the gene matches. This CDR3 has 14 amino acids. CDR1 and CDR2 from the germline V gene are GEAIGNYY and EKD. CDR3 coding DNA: TGTGCCTGTGACATGCTGGGGGATACAGCACAACTCTTCTTT. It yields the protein CACDMLGDTAQLFF.

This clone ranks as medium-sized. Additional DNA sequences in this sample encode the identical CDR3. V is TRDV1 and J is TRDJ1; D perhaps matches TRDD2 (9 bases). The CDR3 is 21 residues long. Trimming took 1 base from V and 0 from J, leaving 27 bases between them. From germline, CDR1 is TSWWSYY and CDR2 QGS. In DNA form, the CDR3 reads TGTGCTCTTGGGGAACCCCTTCCTACAAAGGGGATACCTGGAAACACCGATAAACTCATCTTT. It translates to CALGEPLPTKGIPGNTDKLIF.

The CDR3 DNA sequence: TGTGCAGCAAGGGGTCCTTCGTTCGGCTGGGGTCACACCGATAAACTCATCTTT. Its protein product is CAARGPSFGWGHTDKLIF. V is TRAV29/DV5 and J is TRDJ1; tentative D call: TRDD3 (6 bases). The CDR3 spans 18 residues. CDR1 NSMFDY and CDR2 ISSIKDK come from the germline V gene. The V gene lost 2 bases and the J gene lost 0 bases, with 23 bases spanning the gap.